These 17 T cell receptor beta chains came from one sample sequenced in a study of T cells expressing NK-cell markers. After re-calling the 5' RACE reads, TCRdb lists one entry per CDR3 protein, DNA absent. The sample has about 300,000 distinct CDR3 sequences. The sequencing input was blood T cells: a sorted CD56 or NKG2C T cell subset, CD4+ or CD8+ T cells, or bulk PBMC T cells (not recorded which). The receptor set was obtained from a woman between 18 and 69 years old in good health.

The chain's CDR3 is CASSQIGETQYF. The chain employs TRBV9 and TRBJ2-5. Looked up from germline, CDR1 is SGDLS and CDR2 is YYNGEE. The CDR3 is 12 amino acids. Based on the CDR3 plus reference TRBV9 and TRBJ2-5, the full variable domain is DSGVTQTPKHLITATGQRVTLRCSPRSGDLSVYWYQQSLDQGLQFLIQYYNGEERAKGNILERFSAQQFPDLHSELNLSSLELGDSALYFCASSQIGETQYFGPGTRLLVL.

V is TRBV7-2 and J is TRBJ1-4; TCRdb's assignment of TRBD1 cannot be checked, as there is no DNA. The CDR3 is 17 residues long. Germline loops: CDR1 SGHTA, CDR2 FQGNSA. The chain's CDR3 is CASSLAGTGLANEKLFF.

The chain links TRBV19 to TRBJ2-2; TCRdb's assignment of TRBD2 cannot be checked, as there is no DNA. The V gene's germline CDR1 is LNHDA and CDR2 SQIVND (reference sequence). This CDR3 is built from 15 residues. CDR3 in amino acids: CASSPSGGNTGELFF.

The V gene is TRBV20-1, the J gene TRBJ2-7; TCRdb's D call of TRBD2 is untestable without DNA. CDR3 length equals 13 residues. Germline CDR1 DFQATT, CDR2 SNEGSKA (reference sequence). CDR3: CSATSGSLNEQYF.

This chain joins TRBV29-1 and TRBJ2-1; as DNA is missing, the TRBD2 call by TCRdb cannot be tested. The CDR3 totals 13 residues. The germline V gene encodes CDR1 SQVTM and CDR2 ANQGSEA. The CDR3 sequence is CSVSVQAGGEQFF.

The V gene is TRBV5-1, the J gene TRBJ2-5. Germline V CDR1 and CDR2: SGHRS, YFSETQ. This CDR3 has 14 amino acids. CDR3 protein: CASSISGIQETQYF.

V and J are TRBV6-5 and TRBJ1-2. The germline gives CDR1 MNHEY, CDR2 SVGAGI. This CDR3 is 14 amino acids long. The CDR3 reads CASSYLGSLYGYTF.

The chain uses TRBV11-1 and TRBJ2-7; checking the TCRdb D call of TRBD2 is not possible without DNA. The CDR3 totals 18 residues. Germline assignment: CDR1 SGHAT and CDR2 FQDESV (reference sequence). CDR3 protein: CASSPSPGFIASRYEQYF.

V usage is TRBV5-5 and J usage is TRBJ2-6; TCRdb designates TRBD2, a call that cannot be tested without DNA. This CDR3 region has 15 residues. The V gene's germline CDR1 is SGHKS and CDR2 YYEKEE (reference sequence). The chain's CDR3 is CASTGVLPGANVLTF.

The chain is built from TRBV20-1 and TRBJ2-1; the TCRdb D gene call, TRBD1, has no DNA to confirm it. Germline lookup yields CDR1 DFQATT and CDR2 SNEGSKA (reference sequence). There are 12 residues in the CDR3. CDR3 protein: CSASRGEDEQFF.

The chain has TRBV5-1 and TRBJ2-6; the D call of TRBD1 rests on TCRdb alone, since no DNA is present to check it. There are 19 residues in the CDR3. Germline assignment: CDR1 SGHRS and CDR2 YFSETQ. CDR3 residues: CASAPPREYPIGGANVLTF.

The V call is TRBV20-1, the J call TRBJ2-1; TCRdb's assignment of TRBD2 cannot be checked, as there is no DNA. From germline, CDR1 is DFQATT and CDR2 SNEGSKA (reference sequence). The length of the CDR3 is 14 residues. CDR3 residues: CSAQREGRDNEQFF.

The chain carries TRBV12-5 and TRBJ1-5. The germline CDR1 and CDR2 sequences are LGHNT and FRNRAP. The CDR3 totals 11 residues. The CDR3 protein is CASANNQPQHF.

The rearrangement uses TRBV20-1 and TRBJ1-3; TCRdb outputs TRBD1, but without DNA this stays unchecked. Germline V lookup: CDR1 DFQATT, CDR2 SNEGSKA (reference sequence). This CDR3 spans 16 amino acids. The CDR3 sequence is CSALPGRLSSGNTIYF.

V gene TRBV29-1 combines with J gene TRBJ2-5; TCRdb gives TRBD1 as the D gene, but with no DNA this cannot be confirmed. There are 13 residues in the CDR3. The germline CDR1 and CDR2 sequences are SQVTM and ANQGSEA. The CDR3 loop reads CSANRGAEETQYF.

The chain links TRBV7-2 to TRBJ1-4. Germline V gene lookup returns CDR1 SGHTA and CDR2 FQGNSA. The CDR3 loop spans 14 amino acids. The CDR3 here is CASSLGGYNEKLFF.

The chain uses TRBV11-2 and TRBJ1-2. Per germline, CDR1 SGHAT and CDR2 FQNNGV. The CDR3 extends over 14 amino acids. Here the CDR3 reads CASSGNNAGGGYTF.